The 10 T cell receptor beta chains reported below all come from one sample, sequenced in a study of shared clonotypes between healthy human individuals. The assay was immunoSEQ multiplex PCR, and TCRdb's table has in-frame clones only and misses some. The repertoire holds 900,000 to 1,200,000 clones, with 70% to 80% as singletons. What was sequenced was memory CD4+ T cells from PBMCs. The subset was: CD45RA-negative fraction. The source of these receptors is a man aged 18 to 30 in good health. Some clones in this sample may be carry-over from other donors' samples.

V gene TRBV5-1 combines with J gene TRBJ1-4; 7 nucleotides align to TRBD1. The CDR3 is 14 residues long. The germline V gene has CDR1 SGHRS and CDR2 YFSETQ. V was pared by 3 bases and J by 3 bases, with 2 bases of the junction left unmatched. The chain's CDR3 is CASSSRGSNEKLFF. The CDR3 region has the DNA TGCGCCAGCAGCTCCAGGGGGTCTAATGAAAAACTGTTTTTT.

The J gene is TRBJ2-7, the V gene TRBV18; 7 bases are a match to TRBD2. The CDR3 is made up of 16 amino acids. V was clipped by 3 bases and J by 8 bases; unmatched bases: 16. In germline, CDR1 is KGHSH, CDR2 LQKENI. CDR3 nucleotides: TGTGCCAGCTCACCTCTGGGAGTGGGAGGGCCAGTCCAGCAGTACTTC. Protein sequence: CASSPLGVGGPVQQYF.

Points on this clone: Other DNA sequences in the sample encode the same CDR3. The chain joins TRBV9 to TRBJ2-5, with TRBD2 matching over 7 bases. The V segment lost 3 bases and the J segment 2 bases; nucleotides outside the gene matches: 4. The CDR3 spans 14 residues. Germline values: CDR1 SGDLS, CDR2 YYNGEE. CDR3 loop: CASSAAGVQETQYF. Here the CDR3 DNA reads TGTGCCAGCAGCGCCGCGGGGGTTCAAGAGACCCAGTACTTC.

The CDR3 protein is CASSELTGASYEQYF. The CDR3 DNA reads as TGTGCCAGCAGTGAGTTGACGGGGGCGTCCTACGAGCAGTACTTC. The chain recombines TRBV6-1 with TRBJ2-7; either TRBD1 or TRBD2 may supply D (6 bases each). The V gene lost 3 bases and the J gene lost 1 base, with 13 bases spanning the gap. Germline lookup yields CDR1 MNHNS and CDR2 SASEGT. This CDR3 region has 15 residues.

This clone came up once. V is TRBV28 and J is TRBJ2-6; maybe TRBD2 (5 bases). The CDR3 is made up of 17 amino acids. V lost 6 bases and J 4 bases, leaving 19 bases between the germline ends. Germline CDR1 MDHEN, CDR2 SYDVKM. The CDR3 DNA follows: TGTGCCAGCAGCCTAAACATAGGACTGCCCGGGGCCAACGTCCTGACTTTC. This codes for CASSLNIGLPGANVLTF.

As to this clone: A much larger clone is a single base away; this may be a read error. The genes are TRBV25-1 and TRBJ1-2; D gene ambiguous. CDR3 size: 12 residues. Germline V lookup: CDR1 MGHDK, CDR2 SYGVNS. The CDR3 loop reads CVSSDGFYGYTF. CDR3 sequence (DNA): TGTGTCAGCAGTGACGGCTTCTATGGCTACACCTTC.

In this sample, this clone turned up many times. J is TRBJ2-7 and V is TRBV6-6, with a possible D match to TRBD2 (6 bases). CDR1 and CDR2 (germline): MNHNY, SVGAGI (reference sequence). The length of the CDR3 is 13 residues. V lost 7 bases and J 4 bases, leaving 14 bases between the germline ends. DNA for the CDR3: TGTGCCAGCACCGGGGGTAATTCGTACGAGCAGTACTTC. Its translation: CASTGGNSYEQYF.

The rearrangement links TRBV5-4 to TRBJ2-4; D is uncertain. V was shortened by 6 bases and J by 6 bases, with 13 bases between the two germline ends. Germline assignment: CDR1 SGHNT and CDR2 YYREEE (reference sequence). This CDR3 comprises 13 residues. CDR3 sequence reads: CASTGGLGNIQYF. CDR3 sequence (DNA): TGTGCCAGCACCGGTGGCCTGGGAAACATTCAGTACTTC.

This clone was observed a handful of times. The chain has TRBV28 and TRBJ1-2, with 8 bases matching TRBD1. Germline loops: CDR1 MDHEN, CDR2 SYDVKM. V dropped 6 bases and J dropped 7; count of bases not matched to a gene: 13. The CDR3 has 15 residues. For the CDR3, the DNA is TGTGCCAGCAGACCCTCGGGACAGGTGATATCTGGCTACACCTTC. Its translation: CASRPSGQVISGYTF.

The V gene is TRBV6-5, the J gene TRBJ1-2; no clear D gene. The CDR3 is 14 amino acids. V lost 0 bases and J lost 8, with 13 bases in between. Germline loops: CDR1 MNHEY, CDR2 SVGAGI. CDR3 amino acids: CASSYSKEILGYTF. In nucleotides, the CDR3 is TGTGCCAGCAGTTACTCGAAGGAGATTCTGGGCTACACCTTC.